The 13 T cell receptor beta chains given below trace back to one sample, sequenced in a study of blood T cell repertoires in COVID-19. Assay used: immunoSEQ multiplex PCR; TCRdb lists only in-frame clones, some missing. This table holds approximately 70,000 clones, approximately 79% found once. Sample: peripheral blood. The receptors stem from a woman aged 55-75 years with acute or convalescent COVID-19.

This clone was counted between two and nine times. The gene calls are TRBV6-5 and TRBJ2-5; TRBD1 matches at 7 bases. The CDR3 length is 14 residues. The junction had 6 bases not matched to a gene; V was cut back by 5 bases and J by 3 bases. From germline, CDR1 is MNHEY and CDR2 SVGAGI. The CDR3 bases are TGTGCCAGCAGTCCGACAGGGATGGAAGAGACCCAGTACTTC. Amino acids: CASSPTGMEETQYF.

The CDR3: CATKEETALHF. The CDR3 DNA reads TGTGCCACCAAGGAGGAAACAGCCCTCCACTTT. V gene TRBV2 combines with J gene TRBJ1-6, with unresolved D. The CDR3 is 11 residues long. Trimming stripped 10 bases from V and 14 bases from J, with 15 bases between. CDR1 and CDR2 from the germline V gene are SNHLY and FYNNEI.

The rearrangement joins TRBV20-1 to TRBJ2-1; TRBD2 might be the D (6 bases). The CDR3 spans 11 residues. Per the germline V gene, CDR1 is DFQATT and CDR2 is SNEGSKA (reference sequence). Trimming took off 3 bases at V and 8 bases at J, with 8 bases between the two ends. The CDR3 coding sequence is TGCAGTGCTAGGTGGAGGGATGAGCAGTTCTTC. Protein: CSARWRDEQFF.

The chain uses TRBV11-2 and TRBJ2-4; possible D gene TRBD2, 7 bases. The ends were cut back, 5 bases at V and 3 bases at J, with 20 bases in the middle. Germline V gene data show CDR1 as SGHAT and CDR2 as FQNNGV. The CDR3 consists of 17 residues. The CDR3 region has the DNA TGTGCCAGCAGCCGCGGGGCGGGGAGGGGGGACAAAAACATTCAGTACTTC. Amino acids: CASSRGAGRGDKNIQYF.

This clone was observed a few times. The CDR3 DNA follows: TGTGCCAGCAGCCAAGAGCTCGGGAGCTACCAAGAGACCCAGTACTTC. Amino acids: CASSQELGSYQETQYF. V is TRBV4-2 and J is TRBJ2-5; D might be TRBD2 (6 bases). V was trimmed by 0 bases and J by 0 bases, leaving 11 bases between them. The CDR3 has 16 residues. In germline, CDR1 is LGHNA, CDR2 YNFKEQ.

J is TRBJ1-2 and V is TRBV6-1; D not resolved. CDR1 MNHNS and CDR2 SASEGT come from the germline V gene. The CDR3 spans 13 residues. The V and J ends lost 2 bases and 8 bases respectively, with 12 bases between them. The CDR3 DNA sequence: TGTGCCAGCAGTGAAAGCGCAGCTCAGGGCTACACCTTC. Its translation: CASSESAAQGYTF.

The chain joins TRBV3-1 (or the pseudogene TRBV3-2) to TRBJ1-2; D is unclear. CDR1 and CDR2 from the germline V gene are LGHDT and YNNKEL (reference sequence). CDR3 length equals 16 residues. V was cut by 3 bases and J by 13 bases, with 27 bases left in between. CDR3 residues: CASSHLQNDGHLERTF. DNA of the CDR3: TGTGCCAGCAGCCATCTACAAAACGACGGTCACCTCGAGCGCACCTTC.

This clone was observed a few times. CDR3: CASTFPTFIPNQHF. CDR3 bases: TGTGCCAGCACCTTCCCTACTTTTATCCCCAATCAGCATTTT. The chain uses TRBV2 and TRBJ1-5; D gene uncertain. Trimming left V 7 bases short and J 13 bases short, with 23 bases between. Per germline, CDR1 SNHLY and CDR2 FYNNEI. CDR3 size: 14 residues.

This chain joins TRBV6-6 and TRBJ1-4, with TRBD1 matching 8 bases. Per germline, CDR1 MNHNY and CDR2 SVGAGI (reference sequence). The CDR3 spans 16 residues. J gave up 8 bases and V 6 bases, and 14 bases lay outside the gene matches. The CDR3 sequence: CASSLLPTGVKEKLFF. The CDR3 DNA is TGTGCCAGCAGCTTACTCCCGACAGGGGTAAAGGAAAAACTGTTTTTT.

The V call is TRBV2, the J call TRBJ2-3; D is perhaps TRBD1 (6 bases). CDR1 SNHLY and CDR2 FYNNEI come from the germline V gene. This CDR3 region has 16 residues. V was trimmed by 0 bases and J by 2 bases, leaving 12 bases between them. In DNA form, the CDR3 reads TGTGCCAGCAGTGAAGCGGGGGCCCCTTCCACAGATACGCAGTATTTT. Amino acids: CASSEAGAPSTDTQYF.

V gene TRBV5-5 combines with J gene TRBJ1-1; 8 nucleotides agree with TRBD1. The V and J ends lost 4 bases and 5 bases, in that order; junction bases with no gene match: 7. Germline CDR1 is SGHKS and CDR2 is YYEKEE (reference sequence). This CDR3 is 14 amino acids long. CDR3 sequence: CASSRKQGDTEAFF. The CDR3 nucleotides read TGTGCCAGCAGCCGGAAACAGGGGGATACTGAAGCTTTCTTT.

The J gene is TRBJ2-7, the V gene TRBV27, with D unclear. Trimming shortened V by 7 bases and J by 6 bases, and 10 bases separated the two germline ends. Germline V gene data show CDR1 as MNHEY and CDR2 as SMNVEV (reference sequence). The CDR3 contains 11 residues. The CDR3 is CASTHGSEQYF. In nucleotides, the CDR3 is TGTGCCAGCACCCATGGCAGCGAGCAGTACTTC.

This sequence joins TRBV18 and TRBJ1-3, with D unclear. This CDR3 spans 17 amino acids. Germline loops: CDR1 KGHSH, CDR2 LQKENI. Trimming left V 1 base short and J 0 bases short, with 13 bases between. The CDR3 reads CASSPLSGRSSGNTIYF. The DNA of the CDR3 is TGTGCCAGCTCACCACTAAGCGGACGGTCCTCTGGAAACACCATATATTTT.